The source of this T cell receptor (beta chain) is a study of identical twins. Overall study findings and caveats: Among out-of-frame alpha sequences shared by twins, low generation probability occurred in excess. Zero-insertion results could be subject to partial confounding by invariant MAIT and iNKT cells.

TCRdb re-called the 5' RACE reads through MiXCR, storing one row per CDR3 protein. In the table there are more than 1.5 million distinct CDR3 sequences, around 29% of which are singletons. A remark on this clonotype: Its target is not known.

The CDR3 contains 13 residues. Trimming removed 0 bases at V and 3 bases at J, with 5 bases between. Per the germline V gene, CDR1 is ENHRY and CDR2 is SYGVKD. This TCR derives from a newborn girl in good health. Sequenced input: cord blood. This chain links TRBV10-3 with TRBJ2-5; D unclear. CDR3 protein: CAISESRKETQYF. CDR3 sequence (DNA): TGTGCCATCAGTGAGTCCAGAAAAGAGACCCAGTACTTC.